These 24 T cell receptor beta chains originate from one sample sequenced in a study of blood T cell repertoires in COVID-19. Sequencing used immunoSEQ multiplex PCR; TCRdb keeps in-frame clones, though not all of them. This table has 85,000 to 120,000 clones, around 84% appearing once. The material sequenced was peripheral blood. The receptor set was obtained from a man aged 50-60 years with active or convalescent COVID-19.

V gene TRBV18 combines with J gene TRBJ2-1; TRBD2 matches at 14 bases. CDR3 length: 15 residues. Germline-derived CDR1 and CDR2 are KGHSH and LQKENI. Trimming took 3 bases from V and 5 from J; bases not matched to a gene: 0. CDR3 nucleotides: TGTGCCAGCTCACCGACTAGCGGGGGGGACAATGAGCAGTTCTTC. It yields the protein CASSPTSGGDNEQFF.

The chain has TRBV5-8 and TRBJ2-5; 8 nucleotides match TRBD1. Per the germline V gene, CDR1 is SGHTS and CDR2 is YDEGEE. The trim removed 4 bases at V and 2 bases at J, leaving 4 bases unmatched. This CDR3 spans 14 amino acids. CDR3 in DNA: TGTGCCAGCAGCCGGACAGGGTTGCAAGAGACCCAGTACTTC. Amino acid sequence: CASSRTGLQETQYF.

This chain links TRBV19 with TRBJ1-5, with D possibly matching TRBD1 (6 bases). Trimming removed 3 bases at V and 7 bases at J, with 13 bases between. Germline V gene lookup returns CDR1 LNHDA and CDR2 SQIVND (reference sequence). The CDR3 spans 14 residues. CDR3 in amino acids: CASSITQGDQPQHF. CDR3 bases: TGTGCCAGTAGTATCACACAGGGAGACCAGCCCCAGCATTTT.

The CDR3 sequence: CASSGRGRTMDGYTF. The CDR3 nucleotides read TGTGCCAGCAGTGGGAGAGGGAGGACGATGGATGGCTACACCTTC. V gene TRBV7-9 combines with J gene TRBJ1-2, with D uncertain. This CDR3 region has 15 residues. Trimming took 6 bases from V and 6 from J, leaving 20 bases between them. CDR1 is SEHNR, CDR2 FQNEAQ, per germline (reference sequence).

This chain connects TRBV6-2 or TRBV6-3 to TRBJ2-1; the D gene is possibly TRBD2 (5 bases). There are 14 residues in the CDR3. Germline lookup yields CDR1 MNHEY and CDR2 SVGEGT. V shed 5 bases and J shed 4 bases, with 12 bases lying between them. The CDR3 DNA reads TGTGCCAGCAGTATCGAACTAGTTTACAATGAGCAGTTCTTC. The encoded protein is CASSIELVYNEQFF.

The CDR3 reads CASSPLGSPLHF. The CDR3 nucleotides read TGCGCCAGCAGCCCCCTTGGCTCACCCCTCCACTTT. V gene TRBV4-1 combines with J gene TRBJ1-6; D not resolved. V was clipped by 4 bases and J by 10 bases, with 8 bases between them. Germline V CDR1 and CDR2: MGHRA, YSYEKL. CDR3 length: 12 amino acids.

The rearrangement links TRBV28 to TRBJ1-4; no firm D call. The CDR3 spans 14 residues. Trimming left V 5 bases short and J 4 bases short, with 11 bases between. Germline V gene data show CDR1 as MDHEN and CDR2 as SYDVKM. CDR3 amino acids: CASSVTGNNEKLFF. In nucleotides, the CDR3 is TGTGCCAGCAGTGTCACCGGGAATAATGAAAAACTGTTTTTT.

The rearrangement links TRBV3-1 (or the pseudogene TRBV3-2) to TRBJ1-4; 9 positions agree with TRBD1. The CDR3 consists of 16 residues. From germline, CDR1 is LGHDT and CDR2 YNNKEL (reference sequence). The V gene end was trimmed by 0 bases and the J gene end by 8 bases; junction bases not matched to a gene: 7. The CDR3 reads CASSQDSGTGSEKLFF. In DNA, the CDR3 is TGTGCCAGCAGCCAAGATTCCGGGACAGGGTCAGAAAAACTGTTTTTT.

This chain connects TRBV2 to TRBJ2-5, with D possibly being TRBD1 (6 bases). V was clipped by 8 bases and J by 1 base, with 17 bases between them. Germline V gives CDR1 SNHLY, CDR2 FYNNEI. The CDR3 extends over 15 amino acids. CDR3 residues: CASQGNGATQETQYF. CDR3 coding DNA: TGTGCCAGCCAGGGGAACGGGGCCACCCAAGAGACCCAGTACTTC.

V gene TRBV2 combines with J gene TRBJ1-1; 7 bases line up with TRBD1. With 11 bases clipped from V and 0 bases from J, the junction kept 6 bases outside the gene matches. CDR1 and CDR2 (germline): SNHLY, FYNNEI. This CDR3 is 13 amino acids long. CDR3 residues: CARQQGMNTEAFF. The CDR3 coding sequence is TGTGCCCGACAACAGGGGATGAACACTGAAGCTTTCTTT.

The rearrangement joins TRBV25-1 to TRBJ1-2; no definite D call. CDR1 is MGHDK and CDR2 is SYGVNS in the germline V gene. V was cut by 3 bases and J by 7 bases, with 12 bases left in between. The CDR3 totals 13 residues. The DNA for the CDR3 is TGTGCCAGCAGTGATTTTTTGACTAGTGGCTACACCTTC. Translating gives CASSDFLTSGYTF.

The chain recombines TRBV7-2 with TRBJ2-7, with TRBD2 identical over 10 bases. The length of the CDR3 is 14 residues. The germline CDR1 and CDR2 sequences are SGHTA and FQGNSA. Trimming took 5 bases from V and 6 from J; bases not matched to a gene: 7. CDR3 loop: CASSPGLASSEQYF. The CDR3 coding sequence is TGTGCCAGCAGCCCGGGACTAGCGTCGTCCGAGCAGTACTTC.

J is TRBJ1-2 and V is TRBV19; TRBD1 matches 7 bases. The CDR3 has 16 amino acids. Looked up from germline, CDR1 is LNHDA and CDR2 is SQIVND (reference sequence). V trimming: 6 bases; J trimming: 8 bases; junction bases outside the gene matches: 18. For the CDR3, the DNA is TGTGCCAGTAGAACCGCCCTAGACAGGGACCAGGGAGGCTACACCTTC. Residues: CASRTALDRDQGGYTF.

The chain is built from TRBV10-3 and TRBJ2-3, with a weak D call TRBD2 (6 bases). Trimming took 5 bases from V and 1 from J, leaving 7 bases between them. The CDR3 consists of 13 residues. The germline gives CDR1 ENHRY, CDR2 SYGVKD. This CDR3 reads CAISRGGTDTQYF. The CDR3 DNA reads as TGTGCCATCAGTCGCGGGGGCACAGATACGCAGTATTTT.

V gene TRBV25-1 combines with J gene TRBJ2-2; 11 nucleotides match TRBD1. The CDR3 consists of 16 residues. CDR1 MGHDK and CDR2 SYGVNS come from the germline V gene. Germline trimming cut 5 bases from V and 6 bases from J; bases unmatched to any gene: 8. The CDR3: CASSNTGTGGSGELFF. The CDR3 DNA reads as TGTGCCAGCAGTAATACCGGGACAGGGGGGTCCGGGGAGCTGTTTTTT.

The gene calls are TRBV5-6 and TRBJ1-2, with D uncertain. The ends were cut back, 2 bases at V and 2 bases at J, with 7 bases in the middle. This CDR3 comprises 13 residues. Germline CDR1 and CDR2: SGHDT and YYEEEE. DNA of the CDR3: TGTGCCAGCAGCTTATCGGGAAACTATGGCTACACCTTC. Its translation: CASSLSGNYGYTF.

The chain couples TRBV5-6 to TRBJ1-1; a possible D gene is TRBD1 (6 bases). The germline V gene has CDR1 SGHDT and CDR2 YYEEEE. Trimming shortened V by 2 bases and J by 5 bases, and 13 bases separated the two germline ends. The CDR3 is 14 residues long. The CDR3 loop is CASSFRGAHTEAFF. In DNA form, the CDR3 reads TGTGCCAGCAGCTTCCGGGGGGCGCATACTGAAGCTTTCTTT.

The V and J genes are TRBV6-1 and TRBJ1-6, with TRBD1 matching 7 bases. The V gene end was trimmed by 2 bases and the J gene end by 3 bases; junction bases not matched to a gene: 1. This CDR3 comprises 15 residues. The germline CDR1 and CDR2 sequences are MNHNS and SASEGT. CDR3 nucleotides: TGTGCCAGCAGTGAAAGGGACAGCTATAATTCACCCCTCCACTTT. It codes for CASSERDSYNSPLHF.

CDR3 sequence (DNA): TGTGCCAGCAGCGCAGGGGGCGACGATGAAAAACTGTTTTTT. This encodes CASSAGGDDEKLFF. The genes are TRBV11-2 and TRBJ1-4; 8 positions agree with TRBD1. This CDR3 is built from 14 residues. Germline V gene data show CDR1 as SGHAT and CDR2 as FQNNGV. The junction had 5 bases not matched to a gene; V was cut back by 5 bases and J by 6 bases. Variable domain in full (rest from reference TRBV11-2 and TRBJ1-4): EAGVAQSPRYKIIEKRQSVAFWCNPISGHATLYWYQQILGQGPKLLIQFQNNGVVDDSQLPKDRFSAERLKGVDSTLKIQPAKLEDSAVYLCASSAGGDDEKLFFGSGTQLSVL.

V gene TRBV9 combines with J gene TRBJ2-5; 7 nucleotides align to TRBD2. This CDR3 is built from 16 residues. Germline V gives CDR1 SGDLS, CDR2 YYNGEE. V was pared by 0 bases and J by 9 bases, with 14 bases of the junction left unmatched. CDR3 protein: CASSVAVGGNEKAQYF. DNA of the CDR3: TGTGCCAGCAGCGTAGCGGTGGGAGGGAACGAGAAGGCCCAGTACTTC.

The chain has TRBV29-1 and TRBJ1-3, with D uncertain. This CDR3 region has 12 residues. Looked up from germline, CDR1 is SQVTM and CDR2 is ANQGSEA. V lost 3 bases, J lost 2 bases, and 5 bases lay in between. CDR3 protein: CSVDIAGNTIYF. CDR3 coding DNA: TGCAGCGTTGACATTGCTGGAAACACCATATATTTT.

V usage is TRBV5-1 and J usage is TRBJ1-2; D perhaps matches TRBD1 (6 bases). Trimming shortened V by 0 bases and J by 6 bases, and 12 bases separated the two germline ends. This CDR3 has 14 amino acids. Germline values: CDR1 SGHRS, CDR2 YFSETQ. The CDR3 reads CASSLGTARDGYTF. The CDR3 DNA sequence: TGCGCCAGCAGCTTGGGGACAGCCCGGGATGGCTACACCTTC.

The CDR3 reads CASSLAIGRDYGYTF. The CDR3 DNA is TGCGCCAGCAGCTTGGCCATTGGCAGGGACTATGGCTACACCTTC. The rearrangement uses TRBV5-1 and TRBJ1-2; possibly TRBD1 for D (5 bases). The V end was cut by 0 bases, the J end by 3 bases, with 12 bases between. The germline gives CDR1 SGHRS, CDR2 YFSETQ. The CDR3 loop spans 15 amino acids.

The chain joins TRBV4-1 to TRBJ2-5, with TRBD1 identical over 10 bases. The trim removed 4 bases at V and 2 bases at J, leaving 7 bases unmatched. The germline V gene has CDR1 MGHRA and CDR2 YSYEKL. CDR3 length equals 16 residues. CDR3 sequence: CASSRRGQGSQETQYF. For the CDR3, the DNA is TGCGCCAGCAGCCGCCGGGGACAGGGGAGTCAAGAGACCCAGTACTTC.